Shown below are 4 T cell receptor beta chains from a single sample sequenced in a study of blood T cell repertoires in COVID-19. Profiled with immunoSEQ multiplex PCR; TCRdb holds only in-frame clones, not every one. Counted here are over 120,000 clones, 75% to 80% occurring once; the ten biggest clones make up 2.5% to 3.5%. Sequencing was performed on PBMCs or T cells enriched from blood (not recorded which). The receptors here all came from a woman aged 45-65 years who had recovered from COVID-19.

V and J are TRBV3-1 (or the pseudogene TRBV3-2) and TRBJ1-2, with D unclear. The germline V gene has CDR1 LGHDT and CDR2 YNNKEL (reference sequence). CDR3 size: 13 residues. V was trimmed by 4 bases and J by 8 bases, leaving 14 bases between them. Here the CDR3 DNA reads TGTGCCAGCAGCCGGTACAGTGGCGGGGGCTACACCTTC. Its protein product is CASSRYSGGGYTF.

A few counts support this clone. The CDR3 DNA reads as TGTGCCAGCAGCTTAGCCGACAACTACGAGCAGTACTTC. It translates to CASSLADNYEQYF. The rearrangement joins TRBV11-2 to TRBJ2-7; unclear D gene. This CDR3 is built from 13 residues. Per germline, CDR1 SGHAT and CDR2 FQNNGV. V was cut by 1 base and J by 3 bases, with 7 bases left in between.

CDR3 region: CASSRDRVTGNTIYF. The CDR3 DNA sequence: TGTGCCAGCAGCAGAGACAGGGTTACTGGAAACACCATATATTTT. This chain links TRBV7-6 with TRBJ1-3; 7 bases line up with TRBD1. The germline V gene encodes CDR1 SGHVS and CDR2 FNYEAQ. The CDR3 sequence is 15 residues long. V was clipped by 5 bases and J by 2 bases; unmatched bases: 6.

This chain connects TRBV12-3 or TRBV12-4 to TRBJ2-7, with D possibly being TRBD1 (5 bases). CDR3 length: 13 amino acids. Deletions cut 5 bases from V and 4 bases from J, with 12 bases between. CDR3 coding DNA: TGTGCCAGCAGTATGCAACAGGTTTACGAGCAGTACTTC. Encoded protein: CASSMQQVYEQYF.